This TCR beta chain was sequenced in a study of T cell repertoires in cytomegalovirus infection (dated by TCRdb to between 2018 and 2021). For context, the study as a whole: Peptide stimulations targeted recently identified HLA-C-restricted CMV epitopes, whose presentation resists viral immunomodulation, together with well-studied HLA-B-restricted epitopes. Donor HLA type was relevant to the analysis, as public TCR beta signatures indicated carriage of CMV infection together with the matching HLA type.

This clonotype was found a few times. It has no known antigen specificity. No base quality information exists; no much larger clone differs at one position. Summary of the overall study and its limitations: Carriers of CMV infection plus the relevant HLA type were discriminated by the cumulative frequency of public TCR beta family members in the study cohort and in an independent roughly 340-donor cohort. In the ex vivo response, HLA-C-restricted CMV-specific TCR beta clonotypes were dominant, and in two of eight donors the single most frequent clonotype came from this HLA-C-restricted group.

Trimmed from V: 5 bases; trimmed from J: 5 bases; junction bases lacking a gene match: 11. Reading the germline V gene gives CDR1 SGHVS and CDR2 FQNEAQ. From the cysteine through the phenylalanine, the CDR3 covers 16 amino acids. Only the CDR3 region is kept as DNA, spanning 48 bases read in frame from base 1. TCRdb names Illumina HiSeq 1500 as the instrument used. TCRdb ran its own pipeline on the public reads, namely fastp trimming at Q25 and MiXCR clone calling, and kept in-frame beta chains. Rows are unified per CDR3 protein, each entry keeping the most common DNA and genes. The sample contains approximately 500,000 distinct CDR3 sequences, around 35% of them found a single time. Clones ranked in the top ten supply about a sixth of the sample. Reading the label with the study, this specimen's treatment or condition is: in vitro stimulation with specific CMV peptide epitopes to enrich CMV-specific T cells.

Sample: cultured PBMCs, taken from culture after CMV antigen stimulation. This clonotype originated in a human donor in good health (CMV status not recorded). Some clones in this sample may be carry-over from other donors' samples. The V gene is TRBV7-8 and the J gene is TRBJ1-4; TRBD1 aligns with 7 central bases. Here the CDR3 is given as CASSQNRGRRNEKLFF. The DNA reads TGTGCCAGCAGCCAAAACAGGGGCCGCAGAAATGAAAAACTGTTTTTT.